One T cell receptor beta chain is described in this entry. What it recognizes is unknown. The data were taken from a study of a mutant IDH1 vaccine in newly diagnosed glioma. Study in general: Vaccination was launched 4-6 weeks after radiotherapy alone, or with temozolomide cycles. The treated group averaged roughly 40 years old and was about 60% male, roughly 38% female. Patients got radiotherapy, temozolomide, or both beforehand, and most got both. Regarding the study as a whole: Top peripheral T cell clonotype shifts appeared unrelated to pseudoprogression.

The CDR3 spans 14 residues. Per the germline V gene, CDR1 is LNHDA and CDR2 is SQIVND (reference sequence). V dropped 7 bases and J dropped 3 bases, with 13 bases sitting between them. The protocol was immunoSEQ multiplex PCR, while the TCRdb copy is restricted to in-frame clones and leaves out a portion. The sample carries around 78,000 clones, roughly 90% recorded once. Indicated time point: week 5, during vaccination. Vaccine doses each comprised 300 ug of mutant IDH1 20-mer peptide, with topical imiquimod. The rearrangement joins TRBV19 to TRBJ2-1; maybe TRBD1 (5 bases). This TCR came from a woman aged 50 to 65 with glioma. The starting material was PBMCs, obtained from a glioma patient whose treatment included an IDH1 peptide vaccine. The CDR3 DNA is TGTGCCAGTAAATTGCAGGGTGACTACAATGAGCAGTTCTTC. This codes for CASKLQGDYNEQFF.